This T cell receptor (beta chain) appears in the sequencing data of a study of blood T cell repertoires in COVID-19. The CDR3 is 16 amino acids. With V trimmed by 6 bases and J by 15 bases, 19 bases remained unmatched. The germline CDR1 and CDR2 sequences are LNHDA and SQIVND (reference sequence). Produced via immunoSEQ multiplex PCR; TCRdb's table is partial and in-frame only. This table holds 150,000 to 200,000 clones, 80% to 85% found once. The chain employs TRBV19 and TRBJ2-1, with 11 bases matching TRBD2. The source is a woman aged 70-85 years with COVID-19, enrolled during active disease. Material for sequencing was peripheral blood. CDR3 loop: CASSFLPGLAESSPFF. The CDR3 DNA reads as TGTGCCAGTAGCTTTCTACCGGGACTAGCGGAATCCAGTCCGTTCTTC.